The rows below give T cell receptor beta chains drawn from one sample of a study of blood T cell repertoires in COVID-19. Only in-frame clones appear in the TCRdb table, and some are missing; sequencing was by immunoSEQ multiplex PCR. The repertoire holds 240,000 or so clones, with approximately 86% as singletons. What was sequenced was PBMCs or T cells enriched from blood (not recorded which). These receptors came from a woman in her thirties or forties with acute COVID-19. Both conserved end residues are part of each CDR3. D genes are given only for firm matches.

v_gene: TRBV5-1
d_gene: -
CDR3aa: CASSLVQGSYNEQFF

v_gene: TRBV3-1/TRBV3-2
d_gene: TRBD2
CDR3aa: CASSQPQSGKRDTQYF

v_gene: TRBV11-2
d_gene: -
CDR3aa: CASSLSQSPSYEQYF

v_gene: TRBV4-1
d_gene: TRBD2
CDR3aa: CASSQLDMGLAGNNEQFF

v_gene: TRBV11-3
d_gene: -
CDR3aa: CASADSAGEKLFF

v_gene: TRBV29-1
d_gene: TRBD2
CDR3aa: CSLSGRVNEQFF

v_gene: TRBV14
d_gene: -
CDR3aa: CASSPGPSQGFAYEQYF

v_gene: TRBV28
d_gene: -
CDR3aa: CASRTGSDEQFF

v_gene: TRBV6-5
d_gene: -
CDR3aa: CASSLGTGDTQYF

v_gene: TRBV7-2
d_gene: TRBD1
CDR3aa: CASSSTGGTYEAFF

v_gene: TRBV10-2
d_gene: -
CDR3aa: CASRTLSSHHEQYF

v_gene: TRBV12-3/TRBV12-4
d_gene: -
CDR3aa: CASPRRDQPQHF

v_gene: TRBV4-1
d_gene: -
CDR3aa: CASSQVGLGEQYF

v_gene: TRBV5-1
d_gene: -
CDR3aa: CASSLDQGITGELFF

v_gene: TRBV2
d_gene: TRBD2
CDR3aa: CASSDSWASGGGMVEQFF

v_gene: TRBV14
d_gene: TRBD1
CDR3aa: CASSRTGAGNTIYF

v_gene: TRBV11-3
d_gene: TRBD2
CDR3aa: CASCTLTSGISYNEQFF

v_gene: TRBV2
d_gene: TRBD2
CDR3aa: CASSEVAGGPYEQYF

v_gene: TRBV6-6
d_gene: -
CDR3aa: CASSYSSGTNNEQFF

v_gene: TRBV29-1
d_gene: -
CDR3aa: CSVGPGTGLGAPEQFF

v_gene: TRBV19
d_gene: -
CDR3aa: CASTRGASGTGELFF